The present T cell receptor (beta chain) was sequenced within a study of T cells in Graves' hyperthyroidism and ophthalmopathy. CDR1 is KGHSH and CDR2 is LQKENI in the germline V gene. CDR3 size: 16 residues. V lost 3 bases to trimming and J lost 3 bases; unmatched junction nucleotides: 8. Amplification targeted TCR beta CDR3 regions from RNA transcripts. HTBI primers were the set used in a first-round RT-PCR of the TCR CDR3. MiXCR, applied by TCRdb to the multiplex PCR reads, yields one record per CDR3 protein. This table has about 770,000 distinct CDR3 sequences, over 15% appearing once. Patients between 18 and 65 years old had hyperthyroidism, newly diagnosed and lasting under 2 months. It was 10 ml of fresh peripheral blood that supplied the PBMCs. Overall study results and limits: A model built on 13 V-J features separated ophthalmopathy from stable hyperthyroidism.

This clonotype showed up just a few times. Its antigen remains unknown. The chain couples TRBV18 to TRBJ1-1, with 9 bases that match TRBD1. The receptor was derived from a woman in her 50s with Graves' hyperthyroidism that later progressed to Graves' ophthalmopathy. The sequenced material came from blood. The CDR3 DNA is TGTGCCAGCTCACCTCGAACAGGGGGCGATGACACTGAAGCTTTCTTT. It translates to CASSPRTGGDDTEAFF.